This TCR beta chain was sequenced during a study of shared clonotypes between healthy human individuals. Findings of the study overall: Sampling was confined to blood; repertoires within tissues likely differ.

Data came from immunoSEQ multiplex PCR; TCRdb stores just in-frame clones and leaves some out. The data show fewer than 650,000 clones, with around 78% seen just once and more than 10% held by the top ten. Comment on this clone: Its cognate antigen is unknown.

Germline V CDR1 and CDR2: MNHNS, SASEGT. This CDR3 spans 12 amino acids. Trimming took 3 bases from V and 7 from J, leaving 9 bases between them. The unsorted samples had tens of millions of PBMCs used for genomic DNA. Sample: PBMCs. The receptor comes from a woman in her forties in good health. Some clones in this sample may be carry-over from other donors' samples. The rearrangement uses TRBV6-1 and TRBJ1-1; a possible D gene is TRBD1 (6 bases). CDR3 nucleotide sequence: TGTGCCAGCAGTGATAGGGGGGATGAAGCTTTCTTT. It codes for CASSDRGDEAFF.